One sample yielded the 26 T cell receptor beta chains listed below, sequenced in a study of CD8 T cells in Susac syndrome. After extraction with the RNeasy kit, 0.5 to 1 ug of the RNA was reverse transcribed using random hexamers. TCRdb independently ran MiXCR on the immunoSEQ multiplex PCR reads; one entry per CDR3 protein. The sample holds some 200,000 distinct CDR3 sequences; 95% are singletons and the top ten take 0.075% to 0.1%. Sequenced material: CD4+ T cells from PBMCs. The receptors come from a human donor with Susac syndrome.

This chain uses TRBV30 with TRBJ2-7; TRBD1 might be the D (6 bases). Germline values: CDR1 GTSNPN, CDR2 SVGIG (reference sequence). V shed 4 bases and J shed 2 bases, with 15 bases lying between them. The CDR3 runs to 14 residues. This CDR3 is CAWIGQFLTYEQYF. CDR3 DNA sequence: TGTGCCTGGATAGGACAGTTCCTAACCTACGAGCAGTACTTC.

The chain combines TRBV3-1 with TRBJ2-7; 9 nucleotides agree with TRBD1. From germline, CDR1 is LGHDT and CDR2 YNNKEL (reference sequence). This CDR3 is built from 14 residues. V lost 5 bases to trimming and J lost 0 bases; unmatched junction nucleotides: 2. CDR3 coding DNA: TGTGCCAGCAGCTGGACAGGGGTCTCCTACGAGCAGTACTTC. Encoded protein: CASSWTGVSYEQYF.

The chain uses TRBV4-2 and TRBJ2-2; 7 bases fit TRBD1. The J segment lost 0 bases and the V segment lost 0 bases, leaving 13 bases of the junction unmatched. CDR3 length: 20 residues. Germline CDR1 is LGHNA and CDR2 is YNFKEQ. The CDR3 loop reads CASSQDQVNRGHTNTGELFF. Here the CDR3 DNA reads TGTGCCAGCAGCCAAGATCAGGTCAACAGGGGCCACACGAACACCGGGGAGCTGTTTTTT.

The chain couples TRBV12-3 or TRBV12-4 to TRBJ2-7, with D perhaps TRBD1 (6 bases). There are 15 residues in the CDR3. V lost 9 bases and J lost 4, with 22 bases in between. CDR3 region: CASHESGTNRYEQYF. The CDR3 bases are TGTGCCAGTCACGAGTCCGGGACAAATCGTTACGAGCAGTACTTC.

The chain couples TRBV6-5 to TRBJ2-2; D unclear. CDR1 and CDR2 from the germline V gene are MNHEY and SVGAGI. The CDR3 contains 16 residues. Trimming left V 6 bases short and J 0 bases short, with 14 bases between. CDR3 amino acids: CASRLKFSANTGELFF. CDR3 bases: TGTGCCAGCAGATTAAAGTTCTCAGCGAACACCGGGGAGCTGTTTTTT.

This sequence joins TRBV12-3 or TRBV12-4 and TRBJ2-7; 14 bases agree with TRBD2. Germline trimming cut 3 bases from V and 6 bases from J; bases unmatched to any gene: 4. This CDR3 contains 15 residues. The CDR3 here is CASSLEGLAGGEQYF. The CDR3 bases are TGTGCCAGCAGTTTGGAAGGACTAGCGGGGGGCGAGCAGTACTTC.

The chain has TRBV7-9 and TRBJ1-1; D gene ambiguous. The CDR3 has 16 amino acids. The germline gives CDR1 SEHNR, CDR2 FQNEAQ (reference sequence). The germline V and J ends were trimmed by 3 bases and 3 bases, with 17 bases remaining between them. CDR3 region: CASSFRRIEEDTEAFF. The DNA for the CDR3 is TGTGCCAGCAGCTTTAGGCGGATCGAGGAGGACACTGAAGCTTTCTTT.

The CDR3 loop reads CASSLDRTNYGYTF. Here the CDR3 DNA reads TGTGCCAGCAGCTTGGACCGGACTAACTATGGCTACACCTTC. J is TRBJ1-2 and V is TRBV5-6, with unresolved D. The CDR3 runs to 14 residues. V was cut by 0 bases and J by 0 bases, with 6 bases left in between. CDR1 is SGHDT, CDR2 YYEEEE, per germline.

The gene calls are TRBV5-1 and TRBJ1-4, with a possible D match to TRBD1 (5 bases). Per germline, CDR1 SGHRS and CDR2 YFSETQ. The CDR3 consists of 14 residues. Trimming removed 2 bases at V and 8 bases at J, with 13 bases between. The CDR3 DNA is TGCGCCAGCAGCTTTCAGGGAGTGGGGGAAAAACTGTTTTTT. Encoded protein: CASSFQGVGEKLFF.

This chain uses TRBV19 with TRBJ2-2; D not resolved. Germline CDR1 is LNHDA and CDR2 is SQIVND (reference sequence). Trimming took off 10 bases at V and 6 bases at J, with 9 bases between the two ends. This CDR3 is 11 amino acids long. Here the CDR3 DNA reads TGTGCCACCAACCGGGCCGGGGAGCTGTTTTTT. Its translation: CATNRAGELFF.

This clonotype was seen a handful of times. The CDR3 DNA is TGTGCCTGGAGTGTACTCCCTTACGAGCAGTACTTC. Its translation: CAWSVLPYEQYF. V gene TRBV30 combines with J gene TRBJ2-7; D gene ambiguous. This CDR3 is built from 12 residues. V dropped 0 bases and J dropped 4 bases, with 7 bases sitting between them. CDR1 is GTSNPN, CDR2 SVGIG, per germline (reference sequence).

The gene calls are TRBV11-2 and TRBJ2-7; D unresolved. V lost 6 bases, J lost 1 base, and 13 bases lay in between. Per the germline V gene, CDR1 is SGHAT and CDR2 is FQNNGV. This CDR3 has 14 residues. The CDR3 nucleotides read TGTGCCAGCAGTCTAGGTCCAGTTTCCTACGAGCAGTACTTC. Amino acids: CASSLGPVSYEQYF.

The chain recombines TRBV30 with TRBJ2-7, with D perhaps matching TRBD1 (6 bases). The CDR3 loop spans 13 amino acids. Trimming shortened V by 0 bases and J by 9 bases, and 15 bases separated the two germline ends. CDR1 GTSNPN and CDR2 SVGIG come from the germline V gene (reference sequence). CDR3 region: CAWSVVGKGGQYF. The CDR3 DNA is TGTGCCTGGAGTGTAGTCGGCAAAGGGGGGCAGTACTTC.

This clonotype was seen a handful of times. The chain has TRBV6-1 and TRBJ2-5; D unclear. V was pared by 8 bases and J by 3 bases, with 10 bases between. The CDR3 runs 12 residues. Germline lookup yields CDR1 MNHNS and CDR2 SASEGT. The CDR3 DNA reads TGTGCCAGCGCGCAGCTAGAAGAGACCCAGTACTTC. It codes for CASAQLEETQYF.

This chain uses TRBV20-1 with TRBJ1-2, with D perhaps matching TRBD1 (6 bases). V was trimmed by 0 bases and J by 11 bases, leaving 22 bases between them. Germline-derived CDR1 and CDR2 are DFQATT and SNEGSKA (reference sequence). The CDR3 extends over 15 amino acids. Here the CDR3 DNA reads TGCAGTGCTAGAGAAATGGACAGTACGGATGTTGGGTACACCTTC. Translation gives CSAREMDSTDVGYTF.

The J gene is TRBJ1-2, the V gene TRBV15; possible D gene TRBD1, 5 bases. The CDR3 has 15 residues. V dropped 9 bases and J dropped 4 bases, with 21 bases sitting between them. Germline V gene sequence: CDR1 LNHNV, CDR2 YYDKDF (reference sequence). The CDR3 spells CATGNSAGDRYGYTF. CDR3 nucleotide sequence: TGTGCCACGGGAAATTCCGCTGGGGACCGCTATGGCTACACCTTC.

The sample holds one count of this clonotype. For the CDR3, the DNA is TGTGCCAGCAGTTCCCGCGGACTAGCGGGGGGGAATGAGCAGTTCTTC. This gives the protein CASSSRGLAGGNEQFF. This chain connects TRBV12-3 or TRBV12-4 to TRBJ2-1; 15 nucleotides align to TRBD2. The CDR3 loop spans 16 amino acids. The V gene end was trimmed by 4 bases and the J gene end by 7 bases; junction bases not matched to a gene: 5.

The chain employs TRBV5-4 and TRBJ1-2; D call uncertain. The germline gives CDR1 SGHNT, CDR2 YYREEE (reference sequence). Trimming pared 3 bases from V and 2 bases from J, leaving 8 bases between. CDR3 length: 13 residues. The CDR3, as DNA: TGTGCCAGCAGCTCCGGGAAGAACTATGGCTACACCTTC. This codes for CASSSGKNYGYTF.

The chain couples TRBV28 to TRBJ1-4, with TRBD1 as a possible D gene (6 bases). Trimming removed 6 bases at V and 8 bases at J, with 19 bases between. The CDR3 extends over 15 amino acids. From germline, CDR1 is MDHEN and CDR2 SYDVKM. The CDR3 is CASSQTGTRVEKLFF. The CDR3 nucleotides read TGTGCCAGCAGCCAAACCGGGACAAGGGTCGAAAAACTGTTTTTT.

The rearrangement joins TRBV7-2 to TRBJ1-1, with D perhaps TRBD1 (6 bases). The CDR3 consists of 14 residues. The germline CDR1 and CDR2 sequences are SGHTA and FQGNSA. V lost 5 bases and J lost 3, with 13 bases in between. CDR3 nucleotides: TGTGCCAGCAGCGCCGGACAGTTCCACACTGAAGCTTTCTTT. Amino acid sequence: CASSAGQFHTEAFF.

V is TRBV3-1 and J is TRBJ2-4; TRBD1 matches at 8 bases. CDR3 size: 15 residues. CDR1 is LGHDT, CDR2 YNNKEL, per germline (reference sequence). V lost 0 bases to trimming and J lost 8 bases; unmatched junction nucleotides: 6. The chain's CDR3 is CASSQDPADRDIQYF. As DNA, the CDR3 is TGTGCCAGCAGCCAAGATCCGGCGGACAGGGACATTCAGTACTTC. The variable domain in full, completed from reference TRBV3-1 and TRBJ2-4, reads DTAVSQTPKYLVTQMGNDKSIKCEQNLGHDTMYWYKQDSKKFLKIMFSYNNKELIINETVPNRFSPKSPDKAHLNLHINSLELGDSAVYFCASSQDPADRDIQYFGAGTRLSVL.

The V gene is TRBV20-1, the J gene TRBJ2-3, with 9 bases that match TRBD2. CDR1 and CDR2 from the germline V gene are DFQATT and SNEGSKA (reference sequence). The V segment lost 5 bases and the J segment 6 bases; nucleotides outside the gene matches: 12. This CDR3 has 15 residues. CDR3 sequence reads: CSAYLAGGPVDTQYF. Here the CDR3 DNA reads TGCAGTGCTTATTTGGCGGGGGGGCCCGTGGATACGCAGTATTTT.

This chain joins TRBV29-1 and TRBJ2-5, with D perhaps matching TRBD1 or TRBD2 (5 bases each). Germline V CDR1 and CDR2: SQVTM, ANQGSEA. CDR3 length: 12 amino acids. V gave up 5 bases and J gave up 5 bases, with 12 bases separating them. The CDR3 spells CSVREGPETQYF. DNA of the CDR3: TGCAGCGTTCGCGAGGGGCCGGAGACCCAGTACTTC.

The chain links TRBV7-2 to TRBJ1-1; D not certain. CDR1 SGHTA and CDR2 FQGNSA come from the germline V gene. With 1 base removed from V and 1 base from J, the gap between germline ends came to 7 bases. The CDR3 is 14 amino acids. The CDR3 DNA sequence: TGTGCCAGCAGCTTAGTTGGGGAGAACACTGAAGCTTTCTTT. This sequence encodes CASSLVGENTEAFF.

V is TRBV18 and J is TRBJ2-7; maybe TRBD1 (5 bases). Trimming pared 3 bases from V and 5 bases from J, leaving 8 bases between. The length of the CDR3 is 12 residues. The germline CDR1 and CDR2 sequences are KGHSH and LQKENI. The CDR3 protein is CASSPARDEQYF. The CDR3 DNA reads TGTGCCAGCTCACCCGCCAGGGACGAGCAGTACTTC.

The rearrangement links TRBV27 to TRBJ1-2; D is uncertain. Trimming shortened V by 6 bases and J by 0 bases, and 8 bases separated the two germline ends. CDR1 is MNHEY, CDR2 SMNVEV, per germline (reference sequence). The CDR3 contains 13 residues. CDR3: CASRESANYGYTF. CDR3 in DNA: TGTGCCAGCAGGGAATCCGCTAACTATGGCTACACCTTC.